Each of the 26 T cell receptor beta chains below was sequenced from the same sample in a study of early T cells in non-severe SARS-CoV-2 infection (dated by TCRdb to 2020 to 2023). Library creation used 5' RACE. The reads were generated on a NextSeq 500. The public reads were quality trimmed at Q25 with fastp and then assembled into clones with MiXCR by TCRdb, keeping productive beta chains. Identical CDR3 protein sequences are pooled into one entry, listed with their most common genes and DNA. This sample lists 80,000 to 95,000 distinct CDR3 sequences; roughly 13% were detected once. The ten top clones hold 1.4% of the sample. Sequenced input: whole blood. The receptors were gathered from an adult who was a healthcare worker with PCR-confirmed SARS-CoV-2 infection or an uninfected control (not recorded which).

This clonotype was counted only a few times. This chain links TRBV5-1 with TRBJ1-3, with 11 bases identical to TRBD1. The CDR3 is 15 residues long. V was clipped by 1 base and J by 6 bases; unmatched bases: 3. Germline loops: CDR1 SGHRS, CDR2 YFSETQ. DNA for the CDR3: TGCGCCAGCAGCTTGAGGACAGGGGGCTTAAACACCATATATTTT. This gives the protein CASSLRTGGLNTIYF.

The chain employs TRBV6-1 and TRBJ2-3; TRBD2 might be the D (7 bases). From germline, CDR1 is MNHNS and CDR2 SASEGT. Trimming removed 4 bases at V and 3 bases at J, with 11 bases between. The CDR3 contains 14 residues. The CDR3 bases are TGTGCCAGCAGTGTCGGGGGGCTTACAGATACGCAGTATTTT. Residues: CASSVGGLTDTQYF.

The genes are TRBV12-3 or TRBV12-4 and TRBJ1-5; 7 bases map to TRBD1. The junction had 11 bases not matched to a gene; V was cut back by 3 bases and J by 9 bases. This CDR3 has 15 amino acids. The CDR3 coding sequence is TGTGCCAGCAGTTTGGGCCCAGGGGGTCTCGGGCCCCAGCATTTT. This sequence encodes CASSLGPGGLGPQHF.

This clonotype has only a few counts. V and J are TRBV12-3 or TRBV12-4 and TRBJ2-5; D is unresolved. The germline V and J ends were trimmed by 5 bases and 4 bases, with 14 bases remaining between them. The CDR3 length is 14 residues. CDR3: CASSPNMRRETQYF. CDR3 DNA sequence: TGTGCCAGCAGTCCGAATATGAGGCGAGAGACCCAGTACTTC.

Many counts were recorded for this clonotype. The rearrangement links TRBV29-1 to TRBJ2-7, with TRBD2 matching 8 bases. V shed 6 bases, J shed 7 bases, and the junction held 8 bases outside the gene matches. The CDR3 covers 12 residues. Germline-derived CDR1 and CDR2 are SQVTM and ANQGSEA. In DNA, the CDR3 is TGCAGCGTGGGAGGTAGCGGGGATGAGCAGTACTTC. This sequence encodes CSVGGSGDEQYF.

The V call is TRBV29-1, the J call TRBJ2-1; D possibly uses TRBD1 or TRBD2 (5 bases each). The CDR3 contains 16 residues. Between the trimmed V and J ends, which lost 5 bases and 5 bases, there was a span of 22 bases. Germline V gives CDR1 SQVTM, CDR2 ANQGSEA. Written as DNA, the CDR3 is TGCAGCGTTCGGGGACGGGATCAGGGCGCTAACAATGAGCAGTTCTTC. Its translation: CSVRGRDQGANNEQFF.

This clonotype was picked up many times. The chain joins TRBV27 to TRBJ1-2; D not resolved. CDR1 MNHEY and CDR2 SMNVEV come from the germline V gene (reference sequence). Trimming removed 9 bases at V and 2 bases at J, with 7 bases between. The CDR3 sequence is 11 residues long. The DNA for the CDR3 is TGTGCCAGTCGCGACAACTATGGCTACACCTTC. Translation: CASRDNYGYTF.

This CDR3 reads CASSPSRGTGELFF. The DNA for the CDR3 is TGTGCCAGCAGTCCGTCCAGGGGGACCGGGGAGCTGTTTTTT. The chain carries TRBV12-3 or TRBV12-4 and TRBJ2-2; TRBD1 matches 7 bases. The CDR3 has 14 residues. Trimming took 5 bases from V and 5 from J; bases not matched to a gene: 5.

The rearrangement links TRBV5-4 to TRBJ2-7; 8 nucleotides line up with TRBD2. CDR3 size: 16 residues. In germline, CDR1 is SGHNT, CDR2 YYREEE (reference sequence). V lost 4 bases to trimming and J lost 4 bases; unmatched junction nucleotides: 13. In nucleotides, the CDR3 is TGTGCCAGCAGCACCGCCCTTCGCGGGGGGCCGTACGAGCAGTACTTC. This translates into CASSTALRGGPYEQYF.

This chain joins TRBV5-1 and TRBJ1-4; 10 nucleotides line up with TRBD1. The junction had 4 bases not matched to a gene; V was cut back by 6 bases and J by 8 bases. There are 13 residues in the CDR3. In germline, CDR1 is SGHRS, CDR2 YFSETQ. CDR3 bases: TGCGCCAGCACCCGGGGACAGGGGGAAAAACTGTTTTTT. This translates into CASTRGQGEKLFF. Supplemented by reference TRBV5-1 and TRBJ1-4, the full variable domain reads KAGVTQTPRYLIKTRGQQVTLSCSPISGHRSVSWYQQTPGQGLQFLFEYFSETQRNKGNFPGRFSGRQFSNSRSEMNVSTLELGDSALYLCASTRGQGEKLFFGSGTQLSVL.

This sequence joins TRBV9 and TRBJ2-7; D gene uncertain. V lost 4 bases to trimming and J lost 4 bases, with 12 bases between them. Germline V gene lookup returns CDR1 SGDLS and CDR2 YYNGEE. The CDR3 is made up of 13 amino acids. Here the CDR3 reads CASSPDGDYEQYF. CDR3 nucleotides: TGTGCCAGCAGCCCAGATGGCGATTACGAGCAGTACTTC.

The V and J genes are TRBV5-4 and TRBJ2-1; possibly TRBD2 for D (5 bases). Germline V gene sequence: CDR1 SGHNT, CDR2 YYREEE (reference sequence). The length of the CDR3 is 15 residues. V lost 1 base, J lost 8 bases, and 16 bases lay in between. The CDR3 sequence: CASSLTSGLVDEQFF. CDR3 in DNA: TGTGCCAGCAGCTTGACAAGCGGACTTGTGGATGAGCAGTTCTTC.

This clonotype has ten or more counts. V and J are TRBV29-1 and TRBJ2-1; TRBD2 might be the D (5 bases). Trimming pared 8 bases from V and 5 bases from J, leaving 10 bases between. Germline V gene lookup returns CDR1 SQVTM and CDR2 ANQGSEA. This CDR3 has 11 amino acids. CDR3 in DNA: TGCAGCCAGGTCGGGAACAATGAGCAGTTCTTC. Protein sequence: CSQVGNNEQFF.

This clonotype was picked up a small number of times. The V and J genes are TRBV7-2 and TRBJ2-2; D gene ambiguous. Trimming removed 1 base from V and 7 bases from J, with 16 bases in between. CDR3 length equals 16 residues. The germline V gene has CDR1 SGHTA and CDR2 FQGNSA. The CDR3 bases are TGTGCCAGCAGCTTAGAAGTCCGTAGCCAAAGCGGGGAGCTGTTTTTT. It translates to CASSLEVRSQSGELFF.

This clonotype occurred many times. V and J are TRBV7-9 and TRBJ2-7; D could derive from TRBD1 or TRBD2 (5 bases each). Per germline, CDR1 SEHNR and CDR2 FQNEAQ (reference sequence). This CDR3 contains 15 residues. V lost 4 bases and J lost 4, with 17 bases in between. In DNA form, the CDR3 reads TGTGCCAGCAGCTCCCACGGGGCCCAATCTTACGAGCAGTACTTC. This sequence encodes CASSSHGAQSYEQYF.

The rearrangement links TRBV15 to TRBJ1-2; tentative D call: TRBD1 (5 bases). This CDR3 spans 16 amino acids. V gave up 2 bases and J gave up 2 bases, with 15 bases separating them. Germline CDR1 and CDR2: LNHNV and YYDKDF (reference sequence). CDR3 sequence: CATSRRSPQGNYGYTF. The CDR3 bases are TGTGCCACCAGCAGACGCTCGCCTCAGGGAAACTATGGCTACACCTTC.

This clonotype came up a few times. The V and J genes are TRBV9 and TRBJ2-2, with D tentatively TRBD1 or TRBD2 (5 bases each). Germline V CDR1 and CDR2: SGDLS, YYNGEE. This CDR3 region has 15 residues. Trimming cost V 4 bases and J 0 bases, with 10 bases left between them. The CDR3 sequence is CASSRDGTNTGELFF. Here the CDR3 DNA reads TGTGCCAGCAGCCGGGACGGTACGAACACCGGGGAGCTGTTTTTT.

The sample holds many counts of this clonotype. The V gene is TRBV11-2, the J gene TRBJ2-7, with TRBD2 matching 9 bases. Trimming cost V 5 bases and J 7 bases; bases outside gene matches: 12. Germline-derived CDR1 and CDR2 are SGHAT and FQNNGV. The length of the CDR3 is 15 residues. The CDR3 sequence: CASSPSGGLVREQYF. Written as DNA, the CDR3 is TGTGCCAGCAGCCCAAGCGGGGGGCTCGTGAGGGAGCAGTACTTC.

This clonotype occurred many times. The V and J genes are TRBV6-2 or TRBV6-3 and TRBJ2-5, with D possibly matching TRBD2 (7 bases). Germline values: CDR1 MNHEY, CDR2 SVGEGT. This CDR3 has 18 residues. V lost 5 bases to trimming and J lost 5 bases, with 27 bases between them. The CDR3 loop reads CASSPIPETGGGMETQYF. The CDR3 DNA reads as TGTGCCAGCAGTCCCATTCCCGAGACAGGCGGGGGCATGGAGACCCAGTACTTC.

The CDR3 DNA is TGTGCCAGCAGCCTCCTCCCGGCGGGGCTCTCCTACAATGAGCAGTTCTTC. Translated, it gives CASSLLPAGLSYNEQFF. The J gene is TRBJ2-1, the V gene TRBV7-8; the D gene is possibly TRBD2 (6 bases). Germline V gene data show CDR1 as SGHVS and CDR2 as FQNEAQ. This CDR3 is 17 amino acids long. Trimming removed 5 bases at V and 0 bases at J, with 17 bases between.

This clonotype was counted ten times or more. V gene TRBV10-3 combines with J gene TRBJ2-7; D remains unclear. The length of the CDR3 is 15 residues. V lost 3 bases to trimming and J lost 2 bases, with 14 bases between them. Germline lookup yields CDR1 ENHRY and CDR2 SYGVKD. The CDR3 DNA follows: TGTGCCATCAGTGAACCCCGGTCGGGCCCCTACGAGCAGTACTTC. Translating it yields CAISEPRSGPYEQYF.

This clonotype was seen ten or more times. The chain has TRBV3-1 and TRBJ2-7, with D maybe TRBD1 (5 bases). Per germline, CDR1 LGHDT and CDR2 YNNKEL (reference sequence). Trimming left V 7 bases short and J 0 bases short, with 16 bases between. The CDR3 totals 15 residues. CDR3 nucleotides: TGTGCCAGCACGTTAGGGGTAGGCAACTCCTACGAGCAGTACTTC. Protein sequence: CASTLGVGNSYEQYF.

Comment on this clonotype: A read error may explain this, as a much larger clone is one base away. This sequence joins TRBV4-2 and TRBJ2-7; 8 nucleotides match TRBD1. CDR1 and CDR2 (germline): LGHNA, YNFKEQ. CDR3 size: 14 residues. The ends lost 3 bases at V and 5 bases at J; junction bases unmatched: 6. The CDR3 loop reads CASSHLGQGNEQYF. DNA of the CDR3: TGTGCCAGCAGCCATCTTGGACAGGGAAACGAGCAGTACTTC.

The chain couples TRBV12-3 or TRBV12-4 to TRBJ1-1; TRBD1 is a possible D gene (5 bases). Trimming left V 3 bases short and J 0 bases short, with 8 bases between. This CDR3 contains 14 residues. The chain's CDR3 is CASSLAGMNTEAFF. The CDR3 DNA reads TGTGCCAGCAGTTTGGCAGGGATGAACACTGAAGCTTTCTTT.

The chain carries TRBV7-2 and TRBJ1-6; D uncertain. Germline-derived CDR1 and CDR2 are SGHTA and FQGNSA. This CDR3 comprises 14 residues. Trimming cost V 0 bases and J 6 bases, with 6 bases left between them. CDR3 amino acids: CASSLAVVNSPLHF. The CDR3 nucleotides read TGTGCCAGCAGCTTAGCGGTAGTTAATTCACCCCTCCACTTT.

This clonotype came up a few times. CDR3 in DNA: TGTGCCAGTAGTATTAAAGGGGATCAGCCCCAGCATTTT. It encodes CASSIKGDQPQHF. The rearrangement uses TRBV19 and TRBJ1-5; D might be TRBD1 (5 bases). V lost 3 bases to trimming and J lost 5 bases, with 8 bases between them. Per the germline V gene, CDR1 is LNHDA and CDR2 is SQIVND (reference sequence). CDR3 length: 13 residues.